This TCR beta chain stems from a study of long-term antiretroviral therapy in people with HIV. In each sample, about 0.95-11 million cryopreserved PBMC were present before DNA extraction. The count of this clone is one. Survey-level resolution applied to immunoSEQ assay v3.0. Profiled with immunoSEQ multiplex PCR; TCRdb holds only in-frame clones, not every one. The sample includes tens of thousands of clones, around 82% of them seen just once. CDR3 length: 16 amino acids. Trimming removed 2 bases at V and 2 bases at J, with 16 bases between. CDR1 MGHDK and CDR2 SYGVNS come from the germline V gene. The chain combines TRBV25-1 with TRBJ2-7; D gene uncertain. The starting material was unsorted PBMCs, obtained 2.3 to 2.5 years after starting antiretroviral therapy. The receptor was derived from a man between 35 and 55 years old with HIV. CDR3 loop: CASSETNRATPYEQYF. In DNA, the CDR3 is TGTGCCAGCAGTGAAACTAATAGGGCTACCCCCTACGAGCAGTACTTC.